The clone carrying this T cell receptor beta chain was seen a few times. The data were obtained in a study of beta chain features in type 1 diabetes. Germline-derived CDR1 and CDR2 are SGHAT and FQNNGV. This CDR3 is built from 13 residues. Trimming pared 5 bases from V and 4 bases from J, leaving 9 bases between. Reverse transcribing all isolated RNA meant expressed TCRB transcripts were sequenced. Sequencing used immunoSEQ multiplex PCR; TCRdb keeps in-frame clones, though not all of them. The data show 600,000 to 650,000 clones, about a sixth seen once. This chain links TRBV11-2 with TRBJ2-1; TRBD2 is a possible D gene (5 bases). This TCR was recovered from a man aged 18 to 30 in good health. Sequencing used naive CD4+ T cells from blood. CDR3 in amino acids: CASSPTGYNEQFF. The CDR3 nucleotides read TGTGCCAGCAGCCCCACGGGGTACAATGAGCAGTTCTTC.